Following are 18 T cell receptor beta chains from one sample sequenced in a study of blood T cell repertoires in COVID-19. Method: immunoSEQ multiplex PCR; TCRdb's copy keeps in-frame clones and lacks some. This table holds under 200,000 clones, approximately 84% found once. Sequencing was done on a sample of peripheral blood. Receptors originate from a man aged 18 to 29 with active or convalescent COVID-19.

The CDR3 sequence: CASSLEAGGREQYF. The CDR3 DNA reads TGTGCCAGCAGCTTAGAGGCGGGAGGGAGGGAGCAGTACTTC. The chain has TRBV11-2 and TRBJ2-7; 9 bases align to TRBD2. Trimming removed 0 bases from V and 7 bases from J; junction bases left unmatched: 4. Germline values: CDR1 SGHAT, CDR2 FQNNGV. This CDR3 comprises 14 residues. Full variable domain (outside the CDR3, taken from reference TRBV11-2 and TRBJ2-7): EAGVAQSPRYKIIEKRQSVAFWCNPISGHATLYWYQQILGQGPKLLIQFQNNGVVDDSQLPKDRFSAERLKGVDSTLKIQPAKLEDSAVYLCASSLEAGGREQYFGPGTRLTVT.

In this sample, this clone turned up once. The V and J genes are TRBV29-1 and TRBJ1-2; the match to TRBD1 covers 10 bases. The CDR3 is made up of 12 amino acids. The junction had 2 bases not matched to a gene; V was cut back by 6 bases and J by 4 bases. Germline V gives CDR1 SQVTM, CDR2 ANQGSEA. This CDR3 is CSVGQGGYGYTF. As DNA, the CDR3 is TGCAGCGTCGGACAGGGGGGCTATGGCTACACCTTC.

This sequence joins TRBV7-9 and TRBJ2-7; 11 nucleotides align to TRBD1. This CDR3 spans 15 amino acids. Germline values: CDR1 SEHNR, CDR2 FQNEAQ (reference sequence). V lost 5 bases, J lost 3 bases, and 6 bases stayed unmatched. The CDR3 region has the DNA TGTGCCAGCAGCGATCCGGGACAGGGGGTCTACGAGCAGTACTTC. Translation: CASSDPGQGVYEQYF.

The chain couples TRBV11-2 to TRBJ2-7, with D perhaps TRBD2 (6 bases). Trimming took 4 bases from V and 0 from J, leaving 13 bases between them. CDR3 size: 15 residues. CDR1 and CDR2 (germline): SGHAT, FQNNGV. The CDR3 DNA is TGTGCCAGCAGCTCTTTACACGGGAGCTCCTACGAGCAGTACTTC. This sequence encodes CASSSLHGSSYEQYF.

This clone was counted between two and nine times. The chain links TRBV21-1 to TRBJ1-5; TRBD1 is the table's D call and was not checked against the DNA. TRBV21-1 is marked as a pseudogene. The length of the CDR3 is 19 residues. The CDR3 DNA sequence: TGTGCCAGCAGCCCACGGGAGCGTGACAGGGGGGATAGCAATCAGCCCCAGCATTTT. Translated, it gives CASSPRERDRGDSNQPQHF.

The rearrangement uses TRBV3-1 (or the pseudogene TRBV3-2) and TRBJ1-3, with D perhaps matching TRBD1 (6 bases). The V end lost 5 bases, the J end lost 3 bases, and 14 bases lay between the germline ends. The CDR3 is 15 amino acids. From germline, CDR1 is LGHDT and CDR2 YNNKEL (reference sequence). CDR3 amino acids: CASSAQGRLGNTIYF. The CDR3 bases are TGTGCCAGCAGCGCACAGGGAAGACTTGGAAACACCATATATTTT.

The chain recombines TRBV19 with TRBJ1-6; 10 bases fit TRBD1. Germline CDR1 reads LNHDA; CDR2 reads SQIVND (reference sequence). V shed 4 bases and J 3 bases; nucleotides not matched to a gene: 6. This CDR3 is 17 amino acids long. The CDR3 loop is CASSTMTGGVYNSPLHF. CDR3 DNA sequence: TGTGCCAGTAGTACGATGACAGGGGGCGTCTATAATTCACCCCTCCACTTT. The whole variable domain, remainder taken from reference TRBV19 and TRBJ1-6, is DGGITQSPKYLFRKEGQNVTLSCEQNLNHDAMYWYRQDPGQGLRLIYYSQIVNDFQKGDIAEGYSVSREKKESFPLTVTSAQKNPTAFYLCASSTMTGGVYNSPLHFGNGTRLTVT.

This clone has only one observation. The genes are TRBV29-1 and TRBJ2-3, with 9 bases lining up with TRBD1. Germline lookup yields CDR1 SQVTM and CDR2 ANQGSEA. The length of the CDR3 is 13 residues. V gave up 5 bases and J gave up 7 bases; unmatched junction bases: 7. DNA of the CDR3: TGCAGCGTTCTAGGGACAGGGCTATATACGCAGTATTTT. Translating it yields CSVLGTGLYTQYF.

This chain connects TRBV6-2 or TRBV6-3 to TRBJ2-2; D is possibly TRBD2 (6 bases). V was cut by 2 bases and J by 3 bases, with 10 bases left in between. This CDR3 is 15 amino acids long. CDR1 MNHEY and CDR2 SVGEGT come from the germline V gene. The CDR3 DNA is TGTGCCAGCAGTTACCAAGAGCGGGACACCGGGGAGCTGTTTTTT. Translation: CASSYQERDTGELFF.

This sequence joins TRBV7-2 and TRBJ1-1; D unresolved. Germline lookup yields CDR1 SGHTA and CDR2 FQGNSA. With 1 base removed from V and 1 base from J, the gap between germline ends came to 10 bases. This CDR3 comprises 15 residues. CDR3 nucleotide sequence: TGTGCCAGCAGCTTAGATCCGGGTCCGAACACTGAAGCTTTCTTT. Its protein is CASSLDPGPNTEAFF.

The chain carries TRBV19 and TRBJ2-3; 9 bases map to TRBD2. Germline V CDR1 and CDR2: LNHDA, SQIVND (reference sequence). This CDR3 contains 15 residues. V lost 3 bases and J lost 3; bases outside the gene matches: 4. The CDR3 here is CASSMRSGGTDTQYF. The DNA of the CDR3 is TGTGCCAGTAGTATGAGGAGCGGGGGGACAGATACGCAGTATTTT.

This clone was observed a single time. The genes are TRBV19 and TRBJ2-2; 7 bases fit TRBD2. J lost 2 bases, V lost 2 bases, and 5 bases had no gene match. From germline, CDR1 is LNHDA and CDR2 SQIVND (reference sequence). CDR3 length: 16 amino acids. In DNA form, the CDR3 reads TGTGCCAGTAGTATACAGGGCGGGAGAAACACCGGGGAGCTGTTTTTT. It yields the protein CASSIQGGRNTGELFF.

The rearrangement joins TRBV12-3 or TRBV12-4 to TRBJ2-7; 8 nucleotides agree with TRBD1. The CDR3 totals 11 residues. J lost 12 bases, V lost 5 bases, and 6 bases had no gene match. The CDR3 sequence: CASSLGDRTYF. The CDR3, as DNA: TGTGCCAGCAGTCTCGGGGACAGGACGTACTTC.

J is TRBJ2-6 and V is TRBV5-6; D is possibly TRBD2 (6 bases). The CDR3 runs to 16 residues. The germline CDR1 and CDR2 sequences are SGHDT and YYEEEE. V lost 7 bases and J lost 2, with 16 bases in between. CDR3 loop: CASSKIGGTGANVLTF. CDR3 DNA sequence: TGTGCCAGCTCCAAGATAGGAGGGACTGGGGCCAACGTCCTGACTTTC.

The V and J genes are TRBV5-4 and TRBJ1-1, with 8 bases lining up with TRBD1. CDR1 is SGHNT and CDR2 is YYREEE in the germline V gene (reference sequence). With V trimmed by 3 bases and J by 1 base, 5 bases remained unmatched. The CDR3 is 15 amino acids. The CDR3 here is CASSSWTGTNTEAFF. CDR3 DNA: TGTGCCAGCAGCTCCTGGACAGGGACGAACACTGAAGCTTTCTTT. The variable domain in full, completed from reference TRBV5-4 and TRBJ1-1, reads ETGVTQSPTHLIKTRGQQVTLRCSSQSGHNTVSWYQQALGQGPQFIFQYYREEENGRGNFPPRFSGLQFPNYSSELNVNALELDDSALYLCASSSWTGTNTEAFFGQGTRLTVV.

The chain employs TRBV9 and TRBJ1-2; D may be TRBD1 (5 bases). The V end was cut by 1 base, the J end by 7 bases, with 14 bases between. This CDR3 has 14 amino acids. Germline loops: CDR1 SGDLS, CDR2 YYNGEE. CDR3 residues: CASSVLSGNAGYTF. The CDR3 DNA follows: TGTGCCAGCAGCGTATTATCAGGGAATGCTGGCTACACCTTC. Full variable domain (remainder filled in from reference TRBV9 and TRBJ1-2): DSGVTQTPKHLITATGQRVTLRCSPRSGDLSVYWYQQSLDQGLQFLIQYYNGEERAKGNILERFSAQQFPDLHSELNLSSLELGDSALYFCASSVLSGNAGYTFGSGTRLTVV.

The J gene is TRBJ2-5, the V gene TRBV18; possible D gene TRBD2, 6 bases. This CDR3 has 16 residues. V lost 2 bases and J 2 bases, leaving 15 bases between the germline ends. From germline, CDR1 is KGHSH and CDR2 LQKENI. The DNA for the CDR3 is TGTGCCAGCTCACCAACACGGGAGAACATTCAAGAGACCCAGTACTTC. It specifies CASSPTRENIQETQYF. Complete variable domain (other parts from reference TRBV18 and TRBJ2-5): NAGVMQNPRHLVRRRGQEARLRCSPMKGHSHVYWYRQLPEEGLKFMVYLQKENIIDESGMPKERFSAEFPKEGPSILRIQQVVRGDSAAYFCASSPTRENIQETQYFGPGTRLLVL.

DNA for the CDR3: TGTGCCAGCTCACCCCAAATAGGGGGTACTAACTATGGCTACACCTTC. Amino acid sequence: CASSPQIGGTNYGYTF. The V call is TRBV18, the J call TRBJ1-2, with TRBD1 as a possible D gene (6 bases). Trimming cost V 3 bases and J 0 bases, with 14 bases left between them. Looked up from germline, CDR1 is KGHSH and CDR2 is LQKENI. The CDR3 loop spans 16 amino acids.